This TCR beta chain appears in the sequencing data of a study of T cell repertoires in cytomegalovirus infection. Study background: Recently described HLA-C-restricted plus well-studied HLA-B-restricted CMV epitopes were used. Public signatures in TCR beta pointed to CMV infection and matching HLA type. Study-level points and caveats: Of the TCR beta families, the public ones yielded a cumulative frequency that identified carriers of CMV plus the relevant HLA. In two of eight donors, the top clonotype was HLA-C-restricted CMV-specific.

A single record per CDR3 protein comes from TCRdb applying MiXCR to the reads. Here the sample spans 900,000 to 950,000 distinct CDR3 sequences, roughly 30% being singletons. In the case of this clonotype: Its specificity is not known. A junction end diverges from the germline sequence, so it may reflect a read error.

The TCR was taken from a human donor in good health (CMV status not recorded). Some clones in this sample may be carry-over from other donors' samples. This sample comprised cultured CD8+ T cells from PBMCs, obtained from culture after CMV antigen stimulation.

The CDR3 sequence: CASSGGTGELLF. CDR3 DNA: TGTGCCAGCAGCGGCGGAACCGGGGAGCTGCTTTTT. This chain joins TRBV2 and TRBJ2-2, with D maybe TRBD2 (5 bases). CDR1 SNHLY and CDR2 FYNNEI come from the germline V gene. The CDR3 spans 12 residues.